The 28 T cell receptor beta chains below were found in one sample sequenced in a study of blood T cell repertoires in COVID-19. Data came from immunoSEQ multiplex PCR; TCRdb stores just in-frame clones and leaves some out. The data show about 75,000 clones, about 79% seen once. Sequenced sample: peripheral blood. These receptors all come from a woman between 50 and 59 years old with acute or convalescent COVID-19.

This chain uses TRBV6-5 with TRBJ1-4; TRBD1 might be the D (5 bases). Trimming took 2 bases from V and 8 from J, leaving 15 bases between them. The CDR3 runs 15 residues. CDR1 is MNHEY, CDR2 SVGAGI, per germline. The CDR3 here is CASSYGGGLGEKLFF. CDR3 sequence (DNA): TGTGCCAGCAGTTACGGGGGGGGACTAGGGGAAAAACTGTTTTTT.

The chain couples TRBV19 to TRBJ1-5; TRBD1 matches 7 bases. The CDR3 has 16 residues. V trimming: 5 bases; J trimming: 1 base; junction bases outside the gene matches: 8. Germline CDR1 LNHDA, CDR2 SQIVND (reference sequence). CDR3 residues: CASSRNRDSSNQPQHF. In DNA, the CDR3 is TGTGCCAGTAGTCGTAACCGGGACAGCAGCAATCAGCCCCAGCATTTT.

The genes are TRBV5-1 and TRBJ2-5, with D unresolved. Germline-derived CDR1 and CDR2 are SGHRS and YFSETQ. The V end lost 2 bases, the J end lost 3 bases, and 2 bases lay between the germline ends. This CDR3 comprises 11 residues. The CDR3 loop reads CASSFKETQYF. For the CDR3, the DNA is TGCGCCAGCAGCTTCAAAGAGACCCAGTACTTC.

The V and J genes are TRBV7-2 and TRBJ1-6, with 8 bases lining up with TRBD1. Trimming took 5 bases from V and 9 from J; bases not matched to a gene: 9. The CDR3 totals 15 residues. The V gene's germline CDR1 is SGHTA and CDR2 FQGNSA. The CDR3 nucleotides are TGTGCCAGCAGCCTCCTGGGGACAGGCGGTTCACCCCTCCACTTT. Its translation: CASSLLGTGGSPLHF. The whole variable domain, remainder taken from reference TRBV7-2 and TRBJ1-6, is GAGVSQSPSNKVTEKGKDVELRCDPISGHTALYWYRQSLGQGLEFLIYFQGNSAPDKSGLPSDRFSAERTGGSVSTLTIQRTQQEDSAVYLCASSLLGTGGSPLHFGNGTRLTVT.

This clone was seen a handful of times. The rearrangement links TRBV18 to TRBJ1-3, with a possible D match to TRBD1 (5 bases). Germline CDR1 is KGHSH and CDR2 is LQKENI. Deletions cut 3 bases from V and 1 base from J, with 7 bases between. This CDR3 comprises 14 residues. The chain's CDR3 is CASSPTESGNTIYF. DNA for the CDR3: TGTGCCAGCTCACCGACAGAATCTGGAAACACCATATATTTT. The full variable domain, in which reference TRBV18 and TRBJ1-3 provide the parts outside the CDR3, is NAGVMQNPRHLVRRRGQEARLRCSPMKGHSHVYWYRQLPEEGLKFMVYLQKENIIDESGMPKERFSAEFPKEGPSILRIQQVVRGDSAAYFCASSPTESGNTIYFGEGSWLTVV.

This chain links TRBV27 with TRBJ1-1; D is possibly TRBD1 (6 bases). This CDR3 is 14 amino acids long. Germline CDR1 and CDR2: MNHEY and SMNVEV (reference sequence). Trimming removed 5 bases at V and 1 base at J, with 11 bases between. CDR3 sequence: CASSTTGRNTEAFF. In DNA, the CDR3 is TGTGCCAGCAGTACCACAGGGAGGAACACTGAAGCTTTCTTT.

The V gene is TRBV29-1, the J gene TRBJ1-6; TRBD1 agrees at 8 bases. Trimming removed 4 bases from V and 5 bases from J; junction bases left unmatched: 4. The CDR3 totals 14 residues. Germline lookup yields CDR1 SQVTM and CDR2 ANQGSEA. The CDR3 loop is CSVGTGTDNSPLHF. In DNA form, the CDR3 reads TGCAGCGTTGGGACAGGGACGGATAATTCACCCCTCCACTTT.

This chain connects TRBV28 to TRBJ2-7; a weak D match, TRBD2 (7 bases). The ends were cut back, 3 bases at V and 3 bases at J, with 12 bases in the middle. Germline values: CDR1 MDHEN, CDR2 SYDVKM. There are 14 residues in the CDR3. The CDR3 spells CASSFGGAIYEQYF. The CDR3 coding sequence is TGTGCCAGCAGTTTTGGGGGGGCGATCTACGAGCAGTACTTC.

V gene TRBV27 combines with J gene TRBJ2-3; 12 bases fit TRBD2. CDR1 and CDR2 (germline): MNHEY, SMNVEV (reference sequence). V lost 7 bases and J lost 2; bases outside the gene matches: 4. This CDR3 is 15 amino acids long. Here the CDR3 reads CASTSGGAVTDTQYF. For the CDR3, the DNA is TGTGCCAGCACTAGCGGGGGGGCCGTCACAGATACGCAGTATTTT.

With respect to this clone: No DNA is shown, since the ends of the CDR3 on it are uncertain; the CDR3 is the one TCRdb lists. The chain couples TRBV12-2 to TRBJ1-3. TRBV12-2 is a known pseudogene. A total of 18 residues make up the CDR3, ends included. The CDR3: CASRHSGSWWGAGNTIYF.

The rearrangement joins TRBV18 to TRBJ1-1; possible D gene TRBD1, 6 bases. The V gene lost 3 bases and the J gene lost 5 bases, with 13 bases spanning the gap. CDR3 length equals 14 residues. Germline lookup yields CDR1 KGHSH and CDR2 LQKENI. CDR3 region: CASSPFRGGTEAFF. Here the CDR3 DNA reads TGTGCCAGCTCACCTTTCAGGGGAGGGACTGAAGCTTTCTTT.

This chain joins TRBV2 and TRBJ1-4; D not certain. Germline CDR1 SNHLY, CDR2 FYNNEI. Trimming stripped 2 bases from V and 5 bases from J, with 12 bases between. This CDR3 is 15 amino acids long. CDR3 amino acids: CASSEKGGGNEKLFF. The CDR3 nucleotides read TGTGCCAGCAGTGAAAAAGGTGGCGGGAATGAAAAACTGTTTTTT.

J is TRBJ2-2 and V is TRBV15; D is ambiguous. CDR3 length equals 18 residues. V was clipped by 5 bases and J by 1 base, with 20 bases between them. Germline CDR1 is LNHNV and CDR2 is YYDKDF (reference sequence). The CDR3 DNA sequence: TGTGCCACCAGCCCCAGAACCCGAACCCGAAGGAACACCGGGGAGCTGTTTTTT. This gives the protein CATSPRTRTRRNTGELFF.

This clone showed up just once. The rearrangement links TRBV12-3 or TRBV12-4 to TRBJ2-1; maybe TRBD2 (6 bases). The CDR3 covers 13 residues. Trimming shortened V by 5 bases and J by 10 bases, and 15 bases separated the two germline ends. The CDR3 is CASSLGLTTEQFF. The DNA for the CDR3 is TGTGCCAGCAGTCTGGGACTTACCACCGAGCAGTTCTTC.

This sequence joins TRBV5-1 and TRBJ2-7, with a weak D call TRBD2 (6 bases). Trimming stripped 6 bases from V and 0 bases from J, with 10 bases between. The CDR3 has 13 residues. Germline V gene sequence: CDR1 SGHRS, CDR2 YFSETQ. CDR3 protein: CASTAGSSYEQYF. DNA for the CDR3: TGCGCCAGCACCGCCGGGAGCTCCTACGAGCAGTACTTC.

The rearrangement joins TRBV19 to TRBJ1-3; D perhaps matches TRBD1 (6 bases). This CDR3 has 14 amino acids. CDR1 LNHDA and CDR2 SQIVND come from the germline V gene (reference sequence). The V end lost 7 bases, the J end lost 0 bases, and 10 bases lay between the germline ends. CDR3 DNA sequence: TGTGCCAGTACGGCCAGGGGCTCTGGAAACACCATATATTTT. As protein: CASTARGSGNTIYF.

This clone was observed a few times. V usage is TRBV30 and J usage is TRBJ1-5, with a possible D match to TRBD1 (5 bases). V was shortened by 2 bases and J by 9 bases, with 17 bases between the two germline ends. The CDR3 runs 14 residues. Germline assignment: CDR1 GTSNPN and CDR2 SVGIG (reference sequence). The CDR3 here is CAWSKSGPRGPQHF. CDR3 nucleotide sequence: TGTGCCTGGAGTAAATCGGGACCGCGGGGGCCCCAGCATTTT.

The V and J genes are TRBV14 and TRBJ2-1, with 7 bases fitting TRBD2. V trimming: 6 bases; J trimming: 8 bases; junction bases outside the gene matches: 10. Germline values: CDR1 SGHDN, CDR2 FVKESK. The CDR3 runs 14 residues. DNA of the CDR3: TGTGCCAGCAGACCCGGGACTACATTGCATGAGCAGTTCTTC. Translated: CASRPGTTLHEQFF.

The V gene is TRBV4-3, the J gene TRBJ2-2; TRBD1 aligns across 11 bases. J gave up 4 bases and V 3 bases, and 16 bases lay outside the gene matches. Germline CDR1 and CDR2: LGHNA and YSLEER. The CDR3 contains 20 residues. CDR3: CASSQDWDRGFGSGTGELFF. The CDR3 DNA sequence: TGCGCCAGCAGCCAGGATTGGGACAGGGGGTTCGGGAGTGGCACCGGGGAGCTGTTTTTT.

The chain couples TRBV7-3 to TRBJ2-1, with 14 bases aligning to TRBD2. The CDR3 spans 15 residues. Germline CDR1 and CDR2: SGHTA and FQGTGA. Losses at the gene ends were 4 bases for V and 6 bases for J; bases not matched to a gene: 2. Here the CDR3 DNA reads TGTGCCAGCAGCTCGGGACTAGCGGGAGTCAATGAGCAGTTCTTC. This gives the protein CASSSGLAGVNEQFF.

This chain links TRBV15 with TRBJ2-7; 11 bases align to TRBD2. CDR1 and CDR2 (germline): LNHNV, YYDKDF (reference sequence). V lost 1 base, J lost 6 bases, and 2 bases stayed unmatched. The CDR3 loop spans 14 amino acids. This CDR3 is CATSRAGTSGEQYF. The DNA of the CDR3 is TGTGCCACCAGCAGAGCCGGGACTAGCGGCGAGCAGTACTTC.

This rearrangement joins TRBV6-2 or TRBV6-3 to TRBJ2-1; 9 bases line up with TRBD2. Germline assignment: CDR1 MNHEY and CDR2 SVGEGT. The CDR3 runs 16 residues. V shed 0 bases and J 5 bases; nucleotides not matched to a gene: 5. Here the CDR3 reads CASSYSSSGVHNEQFF. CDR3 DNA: TGTGCCAGCAGTTACTCGTCTAGCGGGGTTCACAATGAGCAGTTCTTC.

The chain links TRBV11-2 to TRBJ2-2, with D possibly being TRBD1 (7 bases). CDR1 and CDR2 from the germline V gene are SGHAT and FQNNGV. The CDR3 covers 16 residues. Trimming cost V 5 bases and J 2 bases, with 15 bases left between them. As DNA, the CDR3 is TGTGCCAGCAGCCGAGGGGGCGGGGCAAACACCGGGGAGCTGTTTTTT. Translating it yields CASSRGGGANTGELFF.

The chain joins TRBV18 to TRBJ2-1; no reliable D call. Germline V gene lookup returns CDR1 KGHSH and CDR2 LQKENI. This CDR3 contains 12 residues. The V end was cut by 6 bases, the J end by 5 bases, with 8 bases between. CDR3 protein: CASSRSDNEQFF. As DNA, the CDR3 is TGTGCCAGCTCTAGGAGTGACAATGAGCAGTTCTTC. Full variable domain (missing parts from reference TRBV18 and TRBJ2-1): NAGVMQNPRHLVRRRGQEARLRCSPMKGHSHVYWYRQLPEEGLKFMVYLQKENIIDESGMPKERFSAEFPKEGPSILRIQQVVRGDSAAYFCASSRSDNEQFFGPGTRLTVL.

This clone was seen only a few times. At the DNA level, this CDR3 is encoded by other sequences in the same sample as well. The CDR3 sequence: CASSFRTNEKLFF. CDR3 sequence (DNA): TGTGCCAGCAGCTTCCGAACTAATGAAAAACTGTTTTTT. The chain recombines TRBV7-8 with TRBJ1-4, with D unclear. The CDR3 covers 13 residues. Germline CDR1 is SGHVS and CDR2 is FQNEAQ. V was cut by 3 bases and J by 1 base, with 3 bases left in between.

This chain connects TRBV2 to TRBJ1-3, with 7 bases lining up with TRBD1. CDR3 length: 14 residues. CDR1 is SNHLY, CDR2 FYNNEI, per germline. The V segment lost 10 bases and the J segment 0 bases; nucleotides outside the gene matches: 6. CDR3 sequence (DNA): TGTGCCAAACAAACAGGGGCCTCTGGAAACACCATATATTTT. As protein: CAKQTGASGNTIYF.

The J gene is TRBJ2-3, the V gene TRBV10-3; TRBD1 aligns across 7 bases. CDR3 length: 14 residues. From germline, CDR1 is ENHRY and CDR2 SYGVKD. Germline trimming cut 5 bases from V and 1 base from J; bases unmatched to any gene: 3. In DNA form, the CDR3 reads TGTGCCATCAGTTCCGGACAGGGCACAGATACGCAGTATTTT. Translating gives CAISSGQGTDTQYF.

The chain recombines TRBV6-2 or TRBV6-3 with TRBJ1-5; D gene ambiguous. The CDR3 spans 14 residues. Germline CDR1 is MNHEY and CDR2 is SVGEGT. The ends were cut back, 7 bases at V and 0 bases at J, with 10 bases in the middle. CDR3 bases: TGTGCCAGCACCCCCCAGAATAGCAATCAGCCCCAGCATTTT. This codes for CASTPQNSNQPQHF.